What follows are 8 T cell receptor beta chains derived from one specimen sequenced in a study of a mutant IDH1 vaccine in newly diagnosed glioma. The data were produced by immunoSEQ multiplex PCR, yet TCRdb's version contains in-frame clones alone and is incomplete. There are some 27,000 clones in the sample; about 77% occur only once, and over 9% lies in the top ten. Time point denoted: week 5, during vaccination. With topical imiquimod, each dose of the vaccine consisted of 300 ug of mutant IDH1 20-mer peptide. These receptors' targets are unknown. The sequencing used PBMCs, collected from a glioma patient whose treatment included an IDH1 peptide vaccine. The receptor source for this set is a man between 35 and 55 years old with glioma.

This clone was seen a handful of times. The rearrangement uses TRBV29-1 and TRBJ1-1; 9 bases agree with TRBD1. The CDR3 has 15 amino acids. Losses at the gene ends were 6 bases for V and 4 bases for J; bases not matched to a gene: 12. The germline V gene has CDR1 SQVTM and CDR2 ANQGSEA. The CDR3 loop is CSVGFTGGRGTEAFF. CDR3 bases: TGCAGCGTCGGTTTTACAGGGGGCAGGGGCACTGAAGCTTTCTTT.

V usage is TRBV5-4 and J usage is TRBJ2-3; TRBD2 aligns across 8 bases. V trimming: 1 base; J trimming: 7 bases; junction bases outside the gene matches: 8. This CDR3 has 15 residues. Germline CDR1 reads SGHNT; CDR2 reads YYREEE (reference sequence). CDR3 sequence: CASSLSYGRANTQYF. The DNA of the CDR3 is TGTGCCAGCAGCTTGTCTTACGGGAGGGCCAATACGCAGTATTTT.

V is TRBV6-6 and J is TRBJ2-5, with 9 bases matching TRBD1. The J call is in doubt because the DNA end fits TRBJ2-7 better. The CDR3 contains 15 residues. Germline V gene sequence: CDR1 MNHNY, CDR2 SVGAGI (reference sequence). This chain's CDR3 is CASSYSGQGTYEQYF. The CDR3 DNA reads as TGTGCCAGCAGTTACTCGGGACAGGGTACCTACGAGCAGTACTTC.

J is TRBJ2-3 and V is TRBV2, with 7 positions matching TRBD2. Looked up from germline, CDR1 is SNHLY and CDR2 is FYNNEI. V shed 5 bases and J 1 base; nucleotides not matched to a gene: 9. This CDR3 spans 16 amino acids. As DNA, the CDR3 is TGTGCCAGCAGTTCCCGGGGCGGGAGAGGCACAGATACGCAGTATTTT. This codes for CASSSRGGRGTDTQYF.

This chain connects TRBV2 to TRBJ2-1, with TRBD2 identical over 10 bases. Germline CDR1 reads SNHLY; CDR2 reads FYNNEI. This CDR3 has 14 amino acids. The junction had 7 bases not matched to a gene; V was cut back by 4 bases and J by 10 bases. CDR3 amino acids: CASSGLAGVGEQFF. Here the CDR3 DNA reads TGTGCCAGCAGTGGCCTAGCGGGAGTAGGGGAGCAGTTCTTC.

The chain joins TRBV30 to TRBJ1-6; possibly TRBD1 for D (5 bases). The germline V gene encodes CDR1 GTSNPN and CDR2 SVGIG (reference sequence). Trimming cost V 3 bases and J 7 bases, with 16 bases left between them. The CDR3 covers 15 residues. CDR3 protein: CAWSRGGTENSPLHF. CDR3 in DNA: TGTGCCTGGAGCCGGGGGGGTACCGAGAATTCACCCCTCCACTTT.

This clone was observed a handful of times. The CDR3 loop reads CASSYPGRADTQYF. CDR3 nucleotide sequence: TGTGCCAGCAGCTACCCGGGACGGGCAGATACGCAGTATTTT. J is TRBJ2-3 and V is TRBV7-2, with D perhaps being TRBD1 or TRBD2 (5 bases each). This CDR3 contains 14 residues. Germline CDR1 is SGHTA and CDR2 is FQGNSA. Between the trimmed V and J ends, which lost 4 bases and 4 bases, there was a span of 12 bases.

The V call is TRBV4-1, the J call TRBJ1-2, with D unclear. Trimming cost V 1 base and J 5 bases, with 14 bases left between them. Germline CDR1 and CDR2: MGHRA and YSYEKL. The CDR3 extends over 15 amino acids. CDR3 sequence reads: CASSQGSSGGYGYTF. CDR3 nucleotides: TGCGCCAGCAGCCAAGGTTCGTCGGGTGGGTATGGCTACACCTTC.